This TCR beta chain is from a study of T cell responses to AZD1222 COVID-19 vaccine. Overall study results and limits: Distributed over spike, vaccine-associated CD4 TCRs predominated at 160-218 and 743-854. Most donors were white British and more were female, and clonal diversity was possibly underestimated. Breadth and depth of Spike-specific TCRs rose after two AZD1222 doses.

Pooling covered second doses at about 4 or about 12 weeks. About this clone: Its antigen is unidentified.

Clones were read by immunoSEQ multiplex PCR, and TCRdb kept only the in-frame ones, dropping some. The sample has roughly 120,000 clones, 85% to 95% seen once. The starting material was peripheral blood, obtained 28 days after the second AZD1222 dose. This receptor was taken from an adult who received the AZD1222 COVID-19 vaccine.

CDR3 sequence (DNA): TGTGCCAGCAGCTTGGCGGCTAGCGTGTCCTACGAGCAGTACTTC. Its translation: CASSLAASVSYEQYF. This chain joins TRBV5-5 and TRBJ2-7; a possible D gene is TRBD2 (6 bases). The CDR3 consists of 15 residues. Germline V lookup: CDR1 SGHKS, CDR2 YYEKEE (reference sequence). V was pared by 0 bases and J by 1 base, with 11 bases between.